The 21 T cell receptor beta chains listed next were all sequenced from one sample in a study of CD8+CD57+ T cells in acquired aplastic anemia. Both TCR beta VDJ combination and CDR3 sequence profiling were carried out. Genomic DNA was the template for this profiling. TCRdb independently ran MiXCR on the reads; one entry per CDR3 protein. The repertoire holds around 68,000 distinct CDR3 sequences, with 50% to 55% as singletons. The sequenced material came from sorted CD4+, CD8+, or CD8+CD57+ T cells (not recorded which) from PBMCs. The receptors were sampled from a human donor in good health, serving as a control.

This sequence joins TRBV20-1 and TRBJ2-5, with D perhaps TRBD2 (6 bases). Trimming removed 3 bases at V and 4 bases at J, with 21 bases between. This CDR3 has 16 amino acids. Germline values: CDR1 DFQATT, CDR2 SNEGSKA (reference sequence). DNA of the CDR3: TGCAGTGCTAGTGGGACGTCGGGGGAGCTGAGAGAGACCCAGTACTTC. Protein product: CSASGTSGELRETQYF.

The chain links TRBV29-1 to TRBJ1-1; D is uncertain. The germline CDR1 and CDR2 sequences are SQVTM and ANQGSEA. The CDR3 extends over 12 amino acids. DNA of the CDR3: TGCCAGGTCCACACAGAAAACACTGAAGCTTTCTTT. Amino acid sequence: CQVHTENTEAFF.

This clonotype was counted ten times or more. J is TRBJ2-3 and V is TRBV4-2; 7 bases agree with TRBD2. The CDR3 has 14 residues. V lost 1 base, J lost 6 bases, and 4 bases stayed unmatched. CDR1 LGHNA and CDR2 YNFKEQ come from the germline V gene. The chain's CDR3 is CASSQGAGVDTQYF. As DNA, the CDR3 is TGTGCCAGCAGCCAAGGTGCGGGGGTCGATACGCAGTATTTT.

This clonotype is a singleton in its sample. V and J are TRBV5-1 and TRBJ2-7; possibly TRBD1 or TRBD2 for D (5 bases each). The CDR3 runs to 14 residues. Per germline, CDR1 SGHRS and CDR2 YFSETQ. The germline V and J ends were trimmed by 2 bases and 4 bases, with 13 bases remaining between them. The DNA for the CDR3 is TGCGCCAGCAGCTTCGGGACCAGAGAATACGAGCAGTACTTC. This sequence encodes CASSFGTREYEQYF. Using reference TRBV5-1 and TRBJ2-7 for the parts outside the CDR3, the full variable domain is KAGVTQTPRYLIKTRGQQVTLSCSPISGHRSVSWYQQTPGQGLQFLFEYFSETQRNKGNFPGRFSGRQFSNSRSEMNVSTLELGDSALYLCASSFGTREYEQYFGPGTRLTVT.

The chain carries TRBV2 and TRBJ2-3; D is uncertain. CDR3 length: 13 residues. The germline V gene has CDR1 SNHLY and CDR2 FYNNEI. V was clipped by 4 bases and J by 4 bases, with 9 bases between them. The CDR3 sequence is CASSVTDSDTQYF. CDR3 bases: TGTGCCAGCAGTGTCACAGATTCAGATACGCAGTATTTT.

J is TRBJ2-7 and V is TRBV19, with D maybe TRBD1 (6 bases). CDR3 length equals 15 residues. Germline-derived CDR1 and CDR2 are LNHDA and SQIVND (reference sequence). With 8 bases removed from V and 0 bases from J, the gap between germline ends came to 17 bases. In DNA, the CDR3 is TGTGCCAGTGTGGTCGGCCAGGGGAGCTCCTACGAGCAGTACTTC. This codes for CASVVGQGSSYEQYF.

The chain links TRBV20-1 to TRBJ2-7; 8 bases map to TRBD2. V was clipped by 1 base and J by 3 bases; unmatched bases: 2. The V gene's germline CDR1 is DFQATT and CDR2 SNEGSKA (reference sequence). The CDR3 has 13 amino acids. The CDR3 is CSARAAGGYEQYF. The CDR3 DNA sequence: TGCAGTGCTAGAGCGGCGGGGGGCTACGAGCAGTACTTC.

The chain carries TRBV29-1 and TRBJ2-7; D perhaps matches TRBD1 (6 bases). The length of the CDR3 is 13 residues. The germline V and J ends were trimmed by 6 bases and 2 bases, with 14 bases remaining between them. Looked up from germline, CDR1 is SQVTM and CDR2 is ANQGSEA. The CDR3 loop reads CSVGQGQAYEQYF. In DNA, the CDR3 is TGCAGCGTCGGCCAGGGGCAGGCCTACGAGCAGTACTTC.

This chain joins TRBV10-2 and TRBJ1-6; D call uncertain. This CDR3 is 18 amino acids long. Germline V gives CDR1 WSHSY, CDR2 SAAADI. The V and J ends lost 3 bases and 2 bases respectively, with 17 bases between them. CDR3 region: CASSDSIGILTYNSPLHF. DNA of the CDR3: TGCGCCAGCAGTGATTCGATTGGGATTCTCACCTATAATTCACCCCTCCACTTT.

Only one count was recorded for this clonotype. The chain links TRBV15 to TRBJ2-1, with a tentative D call TRBD1 (5 bases). Germline V gene sequence: CDR1 LNHNV, CDR2 YYDKDF (reference sequence). Trimming left V 0 bases short and J 2 bases short, with 14 bases between. The CDR3 is 17 amino acids. CDR3 in DNA: TGTGCCACCAGCAGAGATCGGGCCGTCAGGGCCTACAATGAGCAGTTCTTC. Its protein is CATSRDRAVRAYNEQFF.

The rearrangement links TRBV6-1 to TRBJ1-2; 8 bases are a match to TRBD1. This CDR3 is built from 15 residues. V lost 6 bases to trimming and J lost 6 bases; unmatched junction nucleotides: 12. The germline V gene encodes CDR1 MNHNS and CDR2 SASEGT. CDR3 DNA sequence: TGTGCCAGCAGCTTGGATTGGACAGGGTCGAATGGCTACACCTTC. This gives the protein CASSLDWTGSNGYTF.

The rearrangement joins TRBV11-2 to TRBJ2-3, with TRBD2 as a possible D gene (6 bases). The length of the CDR3 is 15 residues. V dropped 5 bases and J dropped 2 bases, with 14 bases sitting between them. Looked up from germline, CDR1 is SGHAT and CDR2 is FQNNGV. The CDR3 protein is CASSHRGGNTDTQYF. The CDR3 DNA reads TGTGCCAGCAGCCACCGGGGAGGTAACACAGATACGCAGTATTTT.

J is TRBJ1-3 and V is TRBV29-1; 7 nucleotides line up with TRBD1. V lost 7 bases to trimming and J lost 2 bases; unmatched junction nucleotides: 5. The CDR3 is 13 residues long. The germline gives CDR1 SQVTM, CDR2 ANQGSEA. The CDR3: CSAEGATGNTIYF. The CDR3 coding sequence is TGCAGCGCCGAGGGGGCTACTGGAAACACCATATATTTT.

The chain combines TRBV25-1 with TRBJ2-5; 9 bases are shared with TRBD1. Trimming at V came to 1 base and at J to 1 base, leaving 10 bases not matched to a gene. The CDR3 loop spans 18 amino acids. Germline assignment: CDR1 MGHDK and CDR2 SYGVNS. This chain's CDR3 is CASSESVPGQGLQETQYF. As DNA, the CDR3 is TGTGCCAGCAGTGAATCCGTTCCGGGACAGGGTCTCCAAGAGACCCAGTACTTC.

This clonotype was detected once. The J gene is TRBJ1-5, the V gene TRBV10-2; tentatively, D is TRBD1 (5 bases). Trimming shortened V by 6 bases and J by 6 bases, and 15 bases separated the two germline ends. The CDR3 has 14 amino acids. Germline CDR1 reads WSHSY; CDR2 reads SAAADI. CDR3 in DNA: TGCGCCAGCAGCTTGGTGCGGGGCCCTCAGCCCCAGCATTTT. This translates into CASSLVRGPQPQHF.

The CDR3 protein is CASSLERGGYEQYF. Here the CDR3 DNA reads TGCGCCAGCAGCTTGGAACGGGGGGGCTACGAGCAGTACTTC. The chain links TRBV5-1 to TRBJ2-7; 8 positions match TRBD2. V lost 0 bases and J lost 3; bases outside the gene matches: 2. Germline values: CDR1 SGHRS, CDR2 YFSETQ. This CDR3 comprises 14 residues.

This clonotype came up many times. The chain links TRBV4-1 to TRBJ2-7; 12 bases fit TRBD2. V trimming: 3 bases; J trimming: 3 bases; junction bases outside the gene matches: 6. CDR3 length: 16 residues. The germline gives CDR1 MGHRA, CDR2 YSYEKL. The CDR3 loop is CASSQESTSGSYEQYF. CDR3 sequence (DNA): TGCGCCAGCAGCCAGGAATCGACTAGCGGGAGCTACGAGCAGTACTTC.

This chain connects TRBV7-2 to TRBJ2-7; D might be TRBD1 (5 bases). Germline loops: CDR1 SGHTA, CDR2 FQGNSA. Trimming took 6 bases from V and 5 from J, leaving 8 bases between them. The CDR3 is 11 residues long. The CDR3 coding sequence is TGTGCCAGCAGAGGGGAAAACGAGCAGTACTTC. Translation: CASRGENEQYF.

In this sample, this clonotype turned up once. This chain uses TRBV24-1 with TRBJ2-1; 11 nucleotides match TRBD2. From germline, CDR1 is KGHDR and CDR2 SFDVKD. The V and J ends lost 6 bases and 9 bases, in that order; junction bases with no gene match: 6. The CDR3 loop spans 14 amino acids. The CDR3 DNA reads TGTGCCACCAGTAGAACTAGCGGGAGCCCTGAGCAGTTCTTC. Translation gives CATSRTSGSPEQFF.

The J gene is TRBJ2-5, the V gene TRBV7-3, with 7 positions matching TRBD2. The CDR3 extends over 14 amino acids. The V and J ends lost 4 bases and 2 bases, in that order; junction bases with no gene match: 4. Germline loops: CDR1 SGHTA, CDR2 FQGTGA. CDR3 nucleotide sequence: TGTGCCAGCAGCTGCCTGGGAGGGCAAGAGACCCAGTACTTC. This translates into CASSCLGGQETQYF.

This clonotype showed up just a few times. The gene calls are TRBV2 and TRBJ1-3, with TRBD1 as a possible D gene (5 bases). The germline V gene has CDR1 SNHLY and CDR2 FYNNEI. Between the trimmed V and J ends, which lost 6 bases and 0 bases, there was a span of 9 bases. The CDR3 extends over 14 amino acids. The DNA of the CDR3 is TGTGCCAGCAGCCAGACAGCCTCTGGAAACACCATATATTTT. This codes for CASSQTASGNTIYF.